A single sample is the source of the 17 T cell receptor beta chains below, sequenced in a study of blood T cells in healthy people across ages. Next came a second PCR, run for about 6 to 12 cycles, which used a sample-barcoded 5' primer along with a J-beta primer mix. MiXCR was run by TCRdb on the 5' RACE reads, yielding one entry per CDR3 protein. Here the sample spans a few hundred thousand distinct CDR3 sequences, roughly 26% being singletons. The sequenced material came from blood. All receptors come from a woman in her seventies in good health.

The rearrangement links TRBV20-1 to TRBJ1-2; weak D call: TRBD1 (5 bases). Germline CDR1 is DFQATT and CDR2 is SNEGSKA (reference sequence). The CDR3 extends over 15 amino acids. Deletions cut 0 bases from V and 4 bases from J, with 15 bases between. Here the CDR3 DNA reads TGCAGTGCTAGAGATGGAAGGGGCGCGGGCTATGGCTACACCTTC. It specifies CSARDGRGAGYGYTF.

This sequence joins TRBV11-2 and TRBJ2-5, with TRBD1 matching 11 bases. The J call may be faulty, since TRBJ2-7 better matches the DNA end. Germline lookup yields CDR1 SGHAT and CDR2 FQNNGV. The CDR3 is made up of 15 amino acids. The CDR3 protein is CASSLDRGPLYEQYF. Here the CDR3 DNA reads TGTGCCAGCAGCTTGGACAGGGGGCCCCTCTACGAGCAGTACTTC.

This clonotype was recorded many times. V gene TRBV6-6 combines with J gene TRBJ1-6; 7 bases line up with TRBD1. The junction had 9 bases not matched to a gene; V was cut back by 4 bases and J by 9 bases. The CDR3 length is 15 residues. Per the germline V gene, CDR1 is MNHNY and CDR2 is SVGAGI (reference sequence). CDR3 coding DNA: TGTGCCAGCAGTTCAACAGGGGCTAATGGTTCACCCCTCCACTTT. Protein: CASSSTGANGSPLHF.

The chain is built from TRBV20-1 and TRBJ2-7; TRBD1 agrees at 8 bases. The V segment lost 7 bases and the J segment 2 bases; nucleotides outside the gene matches: 7. Germline V gene data show CDR1 as DFQATT and CDR2 as SNEGSKA (reference sequence). The CDR3 has 13 amino acids. Here the CDR3 DNA reads TGCAGTGGAGGATCGGGACAGGCCTACGAGCAGTACTTC. It yields the protein CSGGSGQAYEQYF.

V is TRBV2 and J is TRBJ2-1; tentatively, D is TRBD1 or TRBD2 (5 bases each). Germline lookup yields CDR1 SNHLY and CDR2 FYNNEI. This CDR3 comprises 13 residues. The V and J ends lost 7 bases and 7 bases respectively, with 14 bases between them. The CDR3 sequence: CASTPRGENEQFF. The DNA of the CDR3 is TGTGCCAGCACACCTAGAGGGGAAAATGAGCAGTTCTTC.

This clonotype has just a few counts. The chain recombines TRBV7-9 with TRBJ1-2, with TRBD1 as a possible D gene (6 bases). V lost 5 bases to trimming and J lost 11 bases, with 30 bases between them. The CDR3 totals 17 residues. Germline V gene lookup returns CDR1 SEHNR and CDR2 FQNEAQ (reference sequence). The CDR3 sequence is CASSRASSGQLFGGYTF. DNA for the CDR3: TGTGCCAGCAGCCGCGCCAGCTCAGGACAGCTCTTCGGTGGTTACACCTTC.

V gene TRBV25-1 combines with J gene TRBJ1-4; D gene unclear. The ends were cut back, 3 bases at V and 0 bases at J, with 8 bases in the middle. Germline CDR1 is MGHDK and CDR2 is SYGVNS. The CDR3 totals 15 residues. The CDR3 sequence is CASSEGFATNEKLFF. CDR3 DNA: TGTGCCAGCAGTGAGGGCTTTGCAACTAATGAAAAACTGTTTTTT.

In regard to this clonotype: The junction does not match germline at one end; this may be a read error. The chain is built from TRBV12-3 or TRBV12-4 and TRBJ1-1; tentatively, D is TRBD1 (5 bases). The CDR3 runs 11 residues. The CDR3 DNA reads as TGTGCCAGCAGTCAAAGCGGACGGGGACTCTTT. Protein: CASSQSGRGLF.

The chain recombines TRBV5-1 with TRBJ2-1, with a weak D call TRBD1 (7 bases). Germline loops: CDR1 SGHRS, CDR2 YFSETQ. V gave up 0 bases and J gave up 3 bases, with 10 bases separating them. The CDR3 spans 15 residues. CDR3 residues: CASSLGQGLYNEQFF. DNA for the CDR3: TGCGCCAGCAGCTTGGGACAGGGACTCTACAATGAGCAGTTCTTC.

CDR3 nucleotides: TGTGCCAGCAGTTTAGTTAGCGGGACCGCGTCCTACAATGAGCAGTTCTTC. Its protein product is CASSLVSGTASYNEQFF. The chain uses TRBV28 and TRBJ2-1; TRBD2 aligns across 8 bases. The CDR3 spans 17 residues. Germline V lookup: CDR1 MDHEN, CDR2 SYDVKM. V gave up 2 bases and J gave up 1 base; unmatched junction bases: 7.

The J gene is TRBJ1-4, the V gene TRBV7-9; D not resolved. This CDR3 contains 15 residues. Germline V CDR1 and CDR2: SEHNR, FQNEAQ (reference sequence). V dropped 4 bases and J dropped 5 bases, with 14 bases sitting between them. In DNA, the CDR3 is TGTGCCAGCAGCTATCACAGCGTACTCAATGAAAAACTGTTTTTT. It encodes CASSYHSVLNEKLFF.

This clonotype showed up many times. In DNA form, the CDR3 reads TGCGCCAGCAGCAAAGGGACAGGGAAAGAGACCCAGTACTTC. The encoded protein is CASSKGTGKETQYF. The rearrangement links TRBV5-1 to TRBJ2-5; 9 bases are a match to TRBD1. With 4 bases clipped from V and 3 bases from J, the junction kept 4 bases outside the gene matches. CDR3 length: 14 residues. The V gene's germline CDR1 is SGHRS and CDR2 YFSETQ.

The V gene is TRBV11-2, the J gene TRBJ2-7; D unclear. This CDR3 comprises 15 residues. Between the trimmed V and J ends, which lost 3 bases and 3 bases, there was a span of 15 bases. Germline CDR1 reads SGHAT; CDR2 reads FQNNGV. CDR3 protein: CASSFSADLFYEQYF. CDR3 DNA: TGTGCCAGCAGCTTCAGTGCAGATCTCTTCTACGAGCAGTACTTC.

This clonotype has only a few counts. The rearrangement joins TRBV28 to TRBJ1-4; D gene ambiguous. The length of the CDR3 is 15 residues. The V end was cut by 3 bases, the J end by 2 bases, with 10 bases between. CDR1 MDHEN and CDR2 SYDVKM come from the germline V gene. The CDR3 DNA reads TGTGCCAGCAGTTTCGAGCAGGCGACTAATGAAAAACTGTTTTTT. It translates to CASSFEQATNEKLFF.

This sequence joins TRBV2 and TRBJ1-4, with D possibly TRBD1 on 6 matching bases. Deletions cut 8 bases from V and 10 bases from J, with 14 bases between. CDR1 is SNHLY and CDR2 is FYNNEI in the germline V gene. The CDR3 runs 12 residues. Here the CDR3 reads CASHFSQGKLFF. CDR3 DNA: TGTGCCAGCCACTTCTCACAGGGAAAACTGTTTTTT.

The chain has TRBV5-1 and TRBJ2-1, with D perhaps TRBD2 (5 bases). This CDR3 has 17 amino acids. V lost 4 bases and J lost 0, with 17 bases in between. The germline gives CDR1 SGHRS, CDR2 YFSETQ. The DNA of the CDR3 is TGCGCCAGCAGCCCCCCGGGGTCGCCCATCTCCTACAATGAGCAGTTCTTC. Translation: CASSPPGSPISYNEQFF.

This clonotype was seen only a few times. V gene TRBV3-1 combines with J gene TRBJ2-3, with 11 nucleotides matching TRBD2. Germline values: CDR1 LGHDT, CDR2 YNNKEL (reference sequence). Trimming cost V 0 bases and J 0 bases; bases outside gene matches: 14. CDR3 length equals 21 residues. The CDR3 region has the DNA TGTGCCAGCAGCCAAGATATGCGACTAGCGGGATCCCCGGCGAGCACAGATACGCAGTATTTT. Its translation is CASSQDMRLAGSPASTDTQYF.